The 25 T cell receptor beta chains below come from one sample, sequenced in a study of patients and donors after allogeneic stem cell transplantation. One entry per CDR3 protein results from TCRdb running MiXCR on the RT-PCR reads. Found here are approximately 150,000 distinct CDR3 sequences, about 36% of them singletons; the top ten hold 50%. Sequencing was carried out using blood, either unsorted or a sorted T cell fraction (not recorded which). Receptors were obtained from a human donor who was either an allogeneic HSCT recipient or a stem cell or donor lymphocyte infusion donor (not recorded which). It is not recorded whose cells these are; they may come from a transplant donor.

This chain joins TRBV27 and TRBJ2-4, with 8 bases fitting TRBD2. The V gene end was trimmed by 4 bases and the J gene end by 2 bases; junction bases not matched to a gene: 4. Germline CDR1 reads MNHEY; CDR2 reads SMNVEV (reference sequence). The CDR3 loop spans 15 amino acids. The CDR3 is CASSSERGPKNIQYF. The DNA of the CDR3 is TGTGCCAGCAGTTCCGAGCGGGGGCCCAAAAACATTCAGTACTTC.

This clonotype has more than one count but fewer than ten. CDR3 sequence reads: CASSLLRETQYF. DNA for the CDR3: TGTGCCAGCAGTTTGTTAAGAGAGACCCAGTACTTC. The V gene is TRBV12-3 or TRBV12-4, the J gene TRBJ2-5; D is undetermined. Trimming shortened V by 3 bases and J by 4 bases, and 6 bases separated the two germline ends. The CDR3 has 12 amino acids.

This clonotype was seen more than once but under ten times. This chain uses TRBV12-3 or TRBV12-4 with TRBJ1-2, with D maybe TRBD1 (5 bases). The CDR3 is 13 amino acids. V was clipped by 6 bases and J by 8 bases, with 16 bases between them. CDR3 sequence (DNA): TGTGCCAGCAGGATTTCAGGGTTATGGGGCTACACCTTC. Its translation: CASRISGLWGYTF.

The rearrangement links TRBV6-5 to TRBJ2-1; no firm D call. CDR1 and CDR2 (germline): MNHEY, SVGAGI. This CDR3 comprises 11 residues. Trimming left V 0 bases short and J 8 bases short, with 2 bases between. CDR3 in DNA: TGTGCCAGCAGTTACTCCTATGAGCAGTTCTTC. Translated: CASSYSYEQFF.

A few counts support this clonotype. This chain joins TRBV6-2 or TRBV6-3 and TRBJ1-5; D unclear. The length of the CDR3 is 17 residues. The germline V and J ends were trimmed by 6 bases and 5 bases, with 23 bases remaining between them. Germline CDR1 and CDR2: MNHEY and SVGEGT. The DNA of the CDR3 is TGTGCCAGCAGACAAAGGCAGAGTCGGGCAATGGATCAGCCCCAGCATTTT. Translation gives CASRQRQSRAMDQPQHF.

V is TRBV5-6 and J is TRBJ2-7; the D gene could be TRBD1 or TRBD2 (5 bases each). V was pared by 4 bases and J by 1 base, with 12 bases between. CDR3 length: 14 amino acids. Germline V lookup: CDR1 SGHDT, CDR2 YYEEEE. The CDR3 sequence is CASSLGTDSYEQYV. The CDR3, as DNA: TGTGCCAGCAGCCTCGGGACGGATTCCTACGAGCAGTACGTC.

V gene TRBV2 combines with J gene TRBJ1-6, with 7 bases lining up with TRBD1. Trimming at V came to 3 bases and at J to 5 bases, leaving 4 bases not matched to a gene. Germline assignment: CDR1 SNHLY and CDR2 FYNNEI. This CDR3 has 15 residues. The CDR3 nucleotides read TGTGCCAGCAGTGAGGGGGACAGCCATAATTCACCCCTCCACTTT. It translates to CASSEGDSHNSPLHF. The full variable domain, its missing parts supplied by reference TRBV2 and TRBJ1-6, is EPEVTQTPSHQVTQMGQEVILRCVPISNHLYFYWYRQILGQKVEFLVSFYNNEISEKSEIFDDQFSVERPDGSNFTLKIRSTKLEDSAMYFCASSEGDSHNSPLHFGNGTRLTVT.

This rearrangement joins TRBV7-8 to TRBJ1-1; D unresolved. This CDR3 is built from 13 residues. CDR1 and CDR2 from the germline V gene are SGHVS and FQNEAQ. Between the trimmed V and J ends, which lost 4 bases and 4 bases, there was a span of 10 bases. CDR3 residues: CASSYFTSTEAFF. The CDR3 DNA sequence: TGTGCCAGCAGCTATTTTACGTCCACTGAAGCTTTCTTT. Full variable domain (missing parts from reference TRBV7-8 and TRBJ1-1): GAGVSQSPRYKVAKRGQDVALRCDPISGHVSLFWYQQALGQGPEFLTYFQNEAQLDKSGLPSDRFFAERPEGSVSTLKIQRTQQEDSAVYLCASSYFTSTEAFFGQGTRLTVV.

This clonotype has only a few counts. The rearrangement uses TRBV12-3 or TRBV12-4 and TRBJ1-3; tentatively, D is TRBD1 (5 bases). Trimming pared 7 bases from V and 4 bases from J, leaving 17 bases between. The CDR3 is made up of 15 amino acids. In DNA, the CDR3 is TGTGCCAGCACCCCCGGGATGGGGGTCGGAAACACCATATATTTT. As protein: CASTPGMGVGNTIYF.

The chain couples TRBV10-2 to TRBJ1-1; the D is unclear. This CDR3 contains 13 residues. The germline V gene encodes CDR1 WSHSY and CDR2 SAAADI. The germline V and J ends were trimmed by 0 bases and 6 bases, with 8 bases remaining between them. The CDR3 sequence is CASSESGVAEAFF. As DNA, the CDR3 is TGCGCCAGCAGTGAGTCCGGGGTCGCTGAAGCTTTCTTT.

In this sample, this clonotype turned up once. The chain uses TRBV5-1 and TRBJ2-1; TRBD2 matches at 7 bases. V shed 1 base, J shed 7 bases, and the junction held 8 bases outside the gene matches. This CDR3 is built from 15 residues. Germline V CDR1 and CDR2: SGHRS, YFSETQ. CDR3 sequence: CASSLLTSEVNEQFF. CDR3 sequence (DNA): TGCGCCAGCAGCTTGTTAACTAGCGAGGTTAATGAGCAGTTCTTC. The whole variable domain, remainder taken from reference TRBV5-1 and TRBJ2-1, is KAGVTQTPRYLIKTRGQQVTLSCSPISGHRSVSWYQQTPGQGLQFLFEYFSETQRNKGNFPGRFSGRQFSNSRSEMNVSTLELGDSALYLCASSLLTSEVNEQFFGPGTRLTVL.

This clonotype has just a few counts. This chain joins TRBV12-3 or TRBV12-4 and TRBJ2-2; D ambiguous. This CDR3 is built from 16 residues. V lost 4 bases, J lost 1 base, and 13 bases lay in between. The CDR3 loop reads CASSYRHRMNTGELFF. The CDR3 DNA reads TGTGCCAGCAGTTACCGACATCGCATGAACACCGGGGAGCTGTTTTTT.

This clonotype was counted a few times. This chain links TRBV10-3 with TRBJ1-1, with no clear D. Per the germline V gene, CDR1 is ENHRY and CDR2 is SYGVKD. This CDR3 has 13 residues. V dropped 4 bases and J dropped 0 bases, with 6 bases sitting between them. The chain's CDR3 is CAISVKVNTEAFF. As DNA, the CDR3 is TGTGCCATCAGTGTTAAGGTGAACACTGAAGCTTTCTTT.

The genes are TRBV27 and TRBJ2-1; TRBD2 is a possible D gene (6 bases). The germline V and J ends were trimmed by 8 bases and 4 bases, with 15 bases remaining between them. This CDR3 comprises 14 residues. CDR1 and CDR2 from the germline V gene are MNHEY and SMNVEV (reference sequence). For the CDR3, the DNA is TGTGCCAGCGCCGGTCTTGCGGGGTACAATGAGCAGTTCTTC. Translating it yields CASAGLAGYNEQFF.

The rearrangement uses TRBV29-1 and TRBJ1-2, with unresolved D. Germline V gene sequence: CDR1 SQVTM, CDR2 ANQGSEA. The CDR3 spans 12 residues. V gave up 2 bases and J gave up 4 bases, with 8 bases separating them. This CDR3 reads CSVEQEFYGYTF. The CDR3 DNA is TGCAGCGTTGAACAGGAGTTCTATGGCTACACCTTC. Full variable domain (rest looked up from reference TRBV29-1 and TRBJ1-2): SAVISQKPSRDICQRGTSLTIQCQVDSQVTMMFWYRQQPGQSLTLIATANQGSEATYESGFVIDKFPISRPNLTFSTLTVSNMSPEDSSIYLCSVEQEFYGYTFGSGTRLTVV.

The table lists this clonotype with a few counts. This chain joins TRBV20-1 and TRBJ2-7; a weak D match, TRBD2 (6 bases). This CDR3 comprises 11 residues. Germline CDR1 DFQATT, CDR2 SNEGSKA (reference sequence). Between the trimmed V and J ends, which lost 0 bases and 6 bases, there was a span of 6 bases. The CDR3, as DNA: TGCAGTGCTAGAGAGACTAGCGAGCAGTACGTC. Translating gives CSARETSEQYV.

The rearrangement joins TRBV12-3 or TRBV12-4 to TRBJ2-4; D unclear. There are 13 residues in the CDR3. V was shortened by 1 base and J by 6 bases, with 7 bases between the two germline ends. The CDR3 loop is CASSLEWANIQYF. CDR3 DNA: TGTGCCAGCAGTTTAGAATGGGCAAACATTCAGTACTTC.

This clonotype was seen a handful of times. Written as DNA, the CDR3 is TGCGCCAGCAGCTTGACTGGTGGTCGTCGACATGAAAAACTGTTTTTT. Translating it yields CASSLTGGRRHEKLFF. The chain recombines TRBV5-1 with TRBJ1-4; D is undetermined. Germline V CDR1 and CDR2: SGHRS, YFSETQ. V dropped 1 base and J dropped 6 bases, with 16 bases sitting between them. The CDR3 consists of 16 residues. Complete variable domain (other parts from reference TRBV5-1 and TRBJ1-4): KAGVTQTPRYLIKTRGQQVTLSCSPISGHRSVSWYQQTPGQGLQFLFEYFSETQRNKGNFPGRFSGRQFSNSRSEMNVSTLELGDSALYLCASSLTGGRRHEKLFFGSGTQLSVL.

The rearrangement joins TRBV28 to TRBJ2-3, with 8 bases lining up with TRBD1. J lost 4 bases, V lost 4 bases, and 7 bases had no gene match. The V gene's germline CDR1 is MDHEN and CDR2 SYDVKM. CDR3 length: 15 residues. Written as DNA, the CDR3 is TGTGCCAGCAGTTCGCCCGGACAGGGCGCAGATACGCAGTATTTT. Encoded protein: CASSSPGQGADTQYF.

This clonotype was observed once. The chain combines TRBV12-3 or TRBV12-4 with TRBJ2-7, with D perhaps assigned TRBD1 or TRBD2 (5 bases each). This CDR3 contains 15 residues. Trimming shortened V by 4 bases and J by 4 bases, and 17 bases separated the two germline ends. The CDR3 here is CASSSTGGSFYEQYF. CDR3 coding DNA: TGTGCCAGCAGTTCAACAGGTGGGAGCTTTTACGAGCAGTACTTC.

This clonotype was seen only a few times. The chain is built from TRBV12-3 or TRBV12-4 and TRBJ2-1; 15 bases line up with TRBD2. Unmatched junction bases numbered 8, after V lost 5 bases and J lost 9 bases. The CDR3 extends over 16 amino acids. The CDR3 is CASSPPGLAGGAEQFF. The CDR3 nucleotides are TGTGCCAGCAGTCCTCCGGGACTAGCGGGGGGAGCTGAGCAGTTCTTC.

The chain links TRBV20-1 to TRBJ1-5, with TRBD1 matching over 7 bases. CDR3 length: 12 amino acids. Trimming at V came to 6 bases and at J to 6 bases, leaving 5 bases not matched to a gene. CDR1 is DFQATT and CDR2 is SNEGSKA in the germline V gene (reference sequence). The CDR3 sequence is CSATGQSQPQHF. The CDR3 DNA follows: TGCAGTGCAACGGGACAGAGTCAGCCCCAGCATTTT.

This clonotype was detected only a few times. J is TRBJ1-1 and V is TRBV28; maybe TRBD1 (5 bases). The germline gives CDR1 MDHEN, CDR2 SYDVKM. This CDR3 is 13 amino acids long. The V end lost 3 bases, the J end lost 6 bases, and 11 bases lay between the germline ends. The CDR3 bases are TGTGCCAGCAGTTTTAAGGGGAGGCCTGAAGCTTTCTTT. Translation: CASSFKGRPEAFF.

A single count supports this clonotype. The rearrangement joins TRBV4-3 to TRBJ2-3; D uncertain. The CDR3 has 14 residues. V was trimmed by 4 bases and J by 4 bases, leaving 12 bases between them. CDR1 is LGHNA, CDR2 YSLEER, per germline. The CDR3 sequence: CASSPYRPPDTQYF. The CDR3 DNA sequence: TGCGCCAGCAGCCCGTACCGACCACCAGATACGCAGTATTTT.

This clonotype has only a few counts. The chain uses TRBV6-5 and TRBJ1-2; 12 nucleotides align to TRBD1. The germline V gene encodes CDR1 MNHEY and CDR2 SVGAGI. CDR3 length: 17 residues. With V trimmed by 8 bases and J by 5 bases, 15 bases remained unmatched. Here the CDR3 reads CASGKTGTGGAGYGYTF. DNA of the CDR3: TGTGCCAGCGGAAAAACCGGGACAGGGGGCGCAGGGTATGGCTACACCTTC.